Following are 8 T cell receptor beta chains from one sample sequenced in a study of CD8 T cells in Susac syndrome. cDNA came from 0.5 to 1 ug RNA primed by random hexamers. TCRdb passed the immunoSEQ multiplex PCR reads through MiXCR, listing each CDR3 protein once. Of approximately 160,000 distinct CDR3 sequences listed, 85% to 95% are singletons. The sequenced sample was CD4+ T cells from PBMCs. The receptors here all came from a human donor with multiple sclerosis.

The V and J genes are TRBV10-2 and TRBJ2-7; the D gene is possibly TRBD1 (6 bases). This CDR3 is 14 amino acids long. Per the germline V gene, CDR1 is WSHSY and CDR2 is SAAADI. V gave up 8 bases and J gave up 1 base, with 15 bases separating them. The CDR3 DNA reads TGCGCCAGCCATCAGGGGTTCTCGTCCTACGAGCAGTACTTC. This codes for CASHQGFSSYEQYF.

The chain uses TRBV2 and TRBJ1-4, with D hard to call. V was shortened by 4 bases and J by 4 bases, with 13 bases between the two germline ends. The germline gives CDR1 SNHLY, CDR2 FYNNEI. The CDR3 has 15 residues. The CDR3 is CASSVFGRINEKLFF. The CDR3 nucleotides are TGTGCCAGCAGTGTTTTCGGGCGGATTAATGAAAAACTGTTTTTT.

The V call is TRBV5-1, the J call TRBJ2-7; D remains ambiguous. The CDR3 extends over 11 amino acids. CDR1 is SGHRS and CDR2 is YFSETQ in the germline V gene. Trimming shortened V by 0 bases and J by 7 bases, and 5 bases separated the two germline ends. The CDR3: CASSLGAEQYF. The CDR3 nucleotides read TGCGCCAGCAGCTTGGGGGCGGAGCAGTACTTC.

The V call is TRBV10-3, the J call TRBJ2-7; D is undetermined. The CDR3 spans 14 residues. Germline V gene lookup returns CDR1 ENHRY and CDR2 SYGVKD. With 4 bases removed from V and 5 bases from J, the gap between germline ends came to 15 bases. The CDR3 coding sequence is TGTGCCATCAGTGGACTTGGGGATCGGCACGAGCAGTACTTC. It codes for CAISGLGDRHEQYF.

V usage is TRBV5-6 and J usage is TRBJ2-5, with TRBD1 as a possible D gene (6 bases). The CDR3 spans 13 residues. CDR1 and CDR2 from the germline V gene are SGHDT and YYEEEE. Trimming shortened V by 5 bases and J by 5 bases, and 13 bases separated the two germline ends. CDR3 in DNA: TGTGCCAGCAGTCCACAGGGTATCGAGACCCAGTACTTC. This gives the protein CASSPQGIETQYF. The full variable domain, completed using reference TRBV5-6 and TRBJ2-5, is DAGVTQSPTHLIKTRGQQVTLRCSPKSGHDTVSWYQQALGQGPQFIFQYYEEEERQRGNFPDRFSGHQFPNYSSELNVNALLLGDSALYLCASSPQGIETQYFGPGTRLLVL.

This chain joins TRBV11-2 and TRBJ2-7; TRBD1 might be the D (5 bases). V shed 2 bases and J shed 4 bases, with 12 bases lying between them. This CDR3 has 14 residues. CDR1 and CDR2 (germline): SGHAT, FQNNGV. The CDR3 region is CASSLSTGPYEQYF. DNA for the CDR3: TGTGCCAGCAGCTTAAGTACAGGACCATACGAGCAGTACTTC.

In its sample, this clonotype was seen once. The chain combines TRBV7-9 with TRBJ2-3; 12 bases agree with TRBD2. This CDR3 has 14 residues. Germline lookup yields CDR1 SEHNR and CDR2 FQNEAQ (reference sequence). V shed 6 bases, J shed 5 bases, and the junction held 3 bases outside the gene matches. CDR3 amino acids: CASSLAGGGDTQYF. The CDR3 nucleotides read TGTGCCAGCAGTCTAGCGGGGGGGGGAGATACGCAGTATTTT. Filled out from reference TRBV7-9 and TRBJ2-3, the complete variable domain reads DTGVSQNPRHKITKRGQNVTFRCDPISEHNRLYWYRQTLGQGPEFLTYFQNEAQLEKSRLLSDRFSAERPKGSFSTLEIQRTEQGDSAMYLCASSLAGGGDTQYFGPGTRLTVL.

The chain recombines TRBV10-3 with TRBJ1-2; TRBD1 agrees at 7 bases. Trimming took 4 bases from V and 2 from J; bases not matched to a gene: 10. Germline CDR1 and CDR2: ENHRY and SYGVKD. This CDR3 is 16 amino acids long. The chain's CDR3 is CAISATGQPINYGYTF. The CDR3 region has the DNA TGTGCCATCAGTGCGACAGGGCAACCGATAAACTATGGCTACACCTTC.